Following are 32 T cell receptor beta chains from one sample sequenced in a study of identical twins. MiXCR, applied by TCRdb to the 5' RACE reads, yields one record per CDR3 protein. There are a few hundred thousand distinct CDR3 sequences in the sample; 13% to 15% occur only once, and approximately 1% lies in the top ten. This sample also appeared in a second study, on yellow fever vaccine responses in identical twins.

Sequencing was carried out using CD4+ T cells sorted from blood. These receptors were collected from a woman between 18 and 30 years old in good health.

The V gene is TRBV4-2, the J gene TRBJ2-5; 7 positions match TRBD2. Germline CDR1 LGHNA, CDR2 YNFKEQ. This CDR3 is built from 15 residues. V shed 0 bases, J shed 3 bases, and the junction held 4 bases outside the gene matches. CDR3 in DNA: TGTGCCAGCAGCCAAGAAGGCCTAGCGGAAGAGACCCAGTACTTC. It encodes CASSQEGLAEETQYF.

The chain links TRBV18 to TRBJ1-5; maybe TRBD1 (6 bases). Germline V gives CDR1 KGHSH, CDR2 LQKENI. CDR3 size: 14 residues. Trimming took 6 bases from V and 6 from J, leaving 15 bases between them. CDR3: CASSTGGAGQPQHF. Written as DNA, the CDR3 is TGTGCCAGCTCGACGGGGGGGGCCGGTCAGCCCCAGCATTTT. The whole variable domain, remainder taken from reference TRBV18 and TRBJ1-5, is NAGVMQNPRHLVRRRGQEARLRCSPMKGHSHVYWYRQLPEEGLKFMVYLQKENIIDESGMPKERFSAEFPKEGPSILRIQQVVRGDSAAYFCASSTGGAGQPQHFGDGTRLSIL.

This clonotype was seen only a few times. This chain uses TRBV6-2 or TRBV6-3 with TRBJ1-3; 12 nucleotides agree with TRBD1. V gave up 2 bases and J gave up 5 bases; unmatched junction bases: 16. This CDR3 has 20 residues. Germline V gene lookup returns CDR1 MNHEY and CDR2 SVGEGT. The CDR3 DNA reads as TGTGCCAGCAGTTACGGGACCGGGACAGGGGGCGGAATGGGTCGAAACACCATATATTTT. Translating it yields CASSYGTGTGGGMGRNTIYF.

This clonotype is a singleton in its sample. V and J are TRBV7-9 and TRBJ1-1; D gene unclear. Trimming left V 5 bases short and J 0 bases short, with 13 bases between. CDR1 and CDR2 (germline): SEHNR, FQNEAQ (reference sequence). CDR3 size: 15 residues. In DNA, the CDR3 is TGTGCCAGCAGCAAAACGCGGGATATGAACACTGAAGCTTTCTTT. Its translation: CASSKTRDMNTEAFF. Combining the CDR3 with reference TRBV7-9 and TRBJ1-1 gives the whole variable domain DTGVSQNPRHKITKRGQNVTFRCDPISEHNRLYWYRQTLGQGPEFLTYFQNEAQLEKSRLLSDRFSAERPKGSFSTLEIQRTEQGDSAMYLCASSKTRDMNTEAFFGQGTRLTVV.

J is TRBJ2-3 and V is TRBV18, with TRBD1 as a possible D gene (5 bases). The CDR3 has 18 residues. Germline CDR1 and CDR2: KGHSH and LQKENI. With 5 bases removed from V and 0 bases from J, the gap between germline ends came to 21 bases. As DNA, the CDR3 is TGTGCCAGCTCATCTCCCGGACACAAGAATACTAGCACAGATACGCAGTATTTT. Its protein product is CASSSPGHKNTSTDTQYF.

This clonotype was seen a handful of times. The chain links TRBV18 to TRBJ2-1; D may correspond to TRBD1 or TRBD2 (5 bases each). Germline CDR1 and CDR2: KGHSH and LQKENI. The CDR3 totals 13 residues. Trimming pared 3 bases from V and 7 bases from J, leaving 10 bases between. The CDR3 loop is CASSPLAGNEQFF. The CDR3 DNA reads TGTGCCAGCTCACCCCTAGCAGGGAATGAGCAGTTCTTC.

In this sample, this clonotype turned up many times. The V call is TRBV5-1, the J call TRBJ2-1, with a possible D match to TRBD2 (5 bases). V was trimmed by 4 bases and J by 5 bases, leaving 16 bases between them. CDR3 size: 15 residues. Germline V gives CDR1 SGHRS, CDR2 YFSETQ. The CDR3 sequence: CASSARGQENNEQFF. The CDR3 bases are TGCGCCAGCAGCGCCCGCGGGCAGGAGAACAATGAGCAGTTCTTC.

This clonotype has a handful of counts. The gene calls are TRBV7-9 and TRBJ2-1, with 12 nucleotides matching TRBD2. CDR1 and CDR2 (germline): SEHNR, FQNEAQ (reference sequence). The CDR3 length is 16 residues. Trimming removed 0 bases from V and 7 bases from J; junction bases left unmatched: 4. CDR3 sequence (DNA): TGTGCCAGCAGCTTAGCAAGGACTAGCGGGGTGAATGAGCAGTTCTTC. It yields the protein CASSLARTSGVNEQFF.

This clonotype was recorded many times. The J gene is TRBJ2-7, the V gene TRBV29-1; TRBD2 matches 7 bases. The CDR3 runs to 13 residues. Germline trimming cut 5 bases from V and 8 bases from J; bases unmatched to any gene: 12. Germline V gene sequence: CDR1 SQVTM, CDR2 ANQGSEA. As DNA, the CDR3 is TGCAGCGTTTGGGATCCGACTAGCTTTAAGCAGTACTTC. The encoded protein is CSVWDPTSFKQYF.

The rearrangement links TRBV15 to TRBJ2-5; weak D call: TRBD2 (6 bases). The CDR3 has 16 residues. Between the trimmed V and J ends, which lost 0 bases and 5 bases, there was a span of 16 bases. The germline CDR1 and CDR2 sequences are LNHNV and YYDKDF (reference sequence). CDR3 DNA: TGTGCCACCAGCAGAGATTCTGCGGGGCTCGCGGAGACCCAGTACTTC. Amino acids: CATSRDSAGLAETQYF.

This chain joins TRBV10-2 and TRBJ2-4; 9 nucleotides agree with TRBD2. Germline CDR1 reads WSHSY; CDR2 reads SAAADI. The V gene end was trimmed by 0 bases and the J gene end by 13 bases; junction bases not matched to a gene: 7. This CDR3 is built from 14 residues. CDR3 nucleotide sequence: TGCGCCAGCAGTGAGTCGGCGCGGGGGGGGCTACAGTACTTC. It yields the protein CASSESARGGLQYF.

This clonotype was detected a few times. J is TRBJ2-7 and V is TRBV25-1, with 7 bases that match TRBD1. The germline CDR1 and CDR2 sequences are MGHDK and SYGVNS. The CDR3 sequence is 15 residues long. J gave up 7 bases and V 3 bases, and 12 bases lay outside the gene matches. The CDR3: CASSESLTGAEEQYF. The CDR3 nucleotides are TGTGCCAGCAGTGAGTCTTTAACAGGGGCCGAAGAGCAGTACTTC.

This clonotype was seen repeatedly, ten times or more. The rearrangement uses TRBV5-1 and TRBJ1-1, with D possibly TRBD1 on 5 matching bases. CDR1 and CDR2 from the germline V gene are SGHRS and YFSETQ. The CDR3 contains 16 residues. V lost 4 bases to trimming and J lost 4 bases, with 20 bases between them. Here the CDR3 reads CASSGIPGIVGTEAFF. CDR3 bases: TGCGCCAGCAGCGGGATACCAGGGATTGTCGGCACTGAAGCTTTCTTT.

This clonotype appeared a few times. The DNA of the CDR3 is TGTGCCAGCAGGCCGGGGGGTACAGGGGGCAATCAGCCCCAGCATTTT. Protein: CASRPGGTGGNQPQHF. The chain links TRBV28 to TRBJ1-5; 7 bases are shared with TRBD1. Germline V lookup: CDR1 MDHEN, CDR2 SYDVKM. The CDR3 runs to 16 residues. The V segment lost 6 bases and the J segment 2 bases; nucleotides outside the gene matches: 10.

This chain connects TRBV7-9 to TRBJ2-7; D is perhaps TRBD2 (5 bases). Germline V lookup: CDR1 SEHNR, CDR2 FQNEAQ (reference sequence). V was clipped by 1 base and J by 5 bases, with 15 bases between them. This CDR3 comprises 15 residues. The CDR3 loop reads CASSLGTHTLDEQYF. CDR3 DNA: TGTGCCAGCAGCTTAGGGACTCATACCCTGGACGAGCAGTACTTC.

The CDR3 DNA is TGTGCCGCCGGGACACCGACTGGGGCTGGTGGCCTGAACACCGGGGAGCTGTTTTTT. This encodes CAAGTPTGAGGLNTGELFF. The chain employs TRBV2 and TRBJ2-2, with TRBD1 as a possible D gene (6 bases). The V end lost 11 bases, the J end lost 1 base, and 29 bases lay between the germline ends. Germline V lookup: CDR1 SNHLY, CDR2 FYNNEI. The length of the CDR3 is 19 residues.

This clonotype has ten or more counts. The gene calls are TRBV3-1 and TRBJ1-1, with no clear D. V lost 1 base and J lost 1, with 13 bases in between. The CDR3 consists of 16 residues. Per germline, CDR1 LGHDT and CDR2 YNNKEL (reference sequence). This CDR3 reads CASSQGPGRPNTEAFF. The CDR3 DNA follows: TGTGCCAGCAGCCAAGGTCCCGGGCGGCCGAACACTGAAGCTTTCTTT.

This clonotype turned up a few times. This chain links TRBV5-5 with TRBJ2-3, with D tentatively TRBD1 or TRBD2 (5 bases each). This CDR3 is 15 amino acids long. Germline V gene sequence: CDR1 SGHKS, CDR2 YYEKEE (reference sequence). V dropped 4 bases and J dropped 8 bases, with 20 bases sitting between them. The CDR3 sequence: CASSTQGEATITQYF. As DNA, the CDR3 is TGTGCCAGCAGCACCCAGGGAGAAGCGACTATTACGCAGTATTTT.

This chain links TRBV6-2 or TRBV6-3 with TRBJ2-7, with 9 bases matching TRBD1. V dropped 0 bases and J dropped 0; count of bases not matched to a gene: 0. Per germline, CDR1 MNHEY and CDR2 SVGEGT. CDR3 length equals 15 residues. The CDR3 loop reads CASSYSTGGSYEQYF. The DNA for the CDR3 is TGTGCCAGCAGTTACTCGACAGGGGGCTCCTACGAGCAGTACTTC.

This clonotype was counted ten times or more. This chain uses TRBV7-2 with TRBJ2-2; no definite D call. The CDR3 runs 14 residues. V lost 1 base and J 7 bases, leaving 10 bases between the germline ends. CDR1 is SGHTA and CDR2 is FQGNSA in the germline V gene. CDR3 protein: CASSLDRRSGELFF. The CDR3 region has the DNA TGTGCCAGCAGCTTAGATCGACGTAGCGGGGAGCTGTTTTTT. Drawing the rest from reference TRBV7-2 and TRBJ2-2, the complete variable domain is GAGVSQSPSNKVTEKGKDVELRCDPISGHTALYWYRQSLGQGLEFLIYFQGNSAPDKSGLPSDRFSAERTGGSVSTLTIQRTQQEDSAVYLCASSLDRRSGELFFGEGSRLTVL.

This clonotype was counted many times. V gene TRBV18 combines with J gene TRBJ1-2, with D possibly being TRBD1 (6 bases). Germline CDR1 reads KGHSH; CDR2 reads LQKENI. V was pared by 8 bases and J by 2 bases, with 12 bases between. This CDR3 contains 13 residues. The CDR3 nucleotides are TGTGCCAGCAGCCCGGACAGAAACTATGGCTACACCTTC. Residues: CASSPDRNYGYTF.

The chain carries TRBV2 and TRBJ2-2, with 11 bases identical to TRBD1. Trimming removed 11 bases from V and 3 bases from J; junction bases left unmatched: 8. The CDR3 spans 15 residues. Germline CDR1 and CDR2: SNHLY and FYNNEI. The CDR3 here is CAGSGTGGHTGELFF. DNA of the CDR3: TGTGCCGGCTCCGGGACAGGGGGACACACCGGGGAGCTGTTTTTT.

In its sample, this clonotype was seen once. The chain links TRBV10-3 to TRBJ2-1; TRBD2 matches at 10 bases. Losses at the gene ends were 4 bases for V and 7 bases for J; bases not matched to a gene: 13. In germline, CDR1 is ENHRY, CDR2 SYGVKD. CDR3 size: 17 residues. Here the CDR3 reads CAISVSGGTTMWNEQFF. CDR3 in DNA: TGTGCCATCAGTGTTAGCGGGGGGACTACGATGTGGAATGAGCAGTTCTTC.

This clonotype has more than one count but fewer than ten. This rearrangement joins TRBV12-3 or TRBV12-4 to TRBJ1-1; D perhaps matches TRBD1 (5 bases). V was trimmed by 0 bases and J by 0 bases, leaving 11 bases between them. CDR3 length: 16 residues. Here the CDR3 DNA reads TGTGCCAGCAGTTTAGCGGGGAAGGGGATGAACACTGAAGCTTTCTTT. Translated: CASSLAGKGMNTEAFF.

This clonotype was counted a few times. The chain recombines TRBV7-6 with TRBJ2-3; D is possibly TRBD1 (6 bases). The CDR3 covers 16 residues. Per germline, CDR1 SGHVS and CDR2 FNYEAQ. V lost 5 bases, J lost 2 bases, and 17 bases lay in between. The CDR3 here is CASSLTLDRFTDTQYF. The DNA of the CDR3 is TGTGCCAGCAGCCTCACGTTGGACAGATTCACAGATACGCAGTATTTT. Combining the CDR3 with reference TRBV7-6 and TRBJ2-3 gives the whole variable domain GAGVSQSPRYKVTKRGQDVALRCDPISGHVSLYWYRQALGQGPEFLTYFNYEAQQDKSGLPNDRFSAERPEGSISTLTIQRTEQRDSAMYRCASSLTLDRFTDTQYFGPGTRLTVL.

The DNA of the CDR3 is TGTGCCAGCAGTTCTGGTGGGGCGGACCGTGGTCAGCCCCAGCATTTT. Its translation: CASSSGGADRGQPQHF. J is TRBJ1-5 and V is TRBV28, with a tentative D call TRBD1 (5 bases). Germline V lookup: CDR1 MDHEN, CDR2 SYDVKM. V was shortened by 4 bases and J by 6 bases, with 19 bases between the two germline ends. This CDR3 is 16 amino acids long.

There are many counts of this clonotype. The chain combines TRBV5-1 with TRBJ2-2; no firm D call. From germline, CDR1 is SGHRS and CDR2 YFSETQ. Trimming shortened V by 0 bases and J by 4 bases, and 13 bases separated the two germline ends. The CDR3 totals 16 residues. CDR3 in amino acids: CASSLDPKRSTGELFF. The CDR3 nucleotides are TGCGCCAGCAGCTTGGACCCGAAGAGGAGCACCGGGGAGCTGTTTTTT.

This clonotype is a singleton in its sample. The CDR3 protein is CASRRAHFQETQYF. CDR3 DNA sequence: TGTGCCAGCAGACGGGCCCATTTCCAAGAGACCCAGTACTTC. The chain is built from TRBV3-1 and TRBJ2-5, with D unclear. Deletions cut 6 bases from V and 1 base from J, with 12 bases between. In germline, CDR1 is LGHDT, CDR2 YNNKEL (reference sequence). The CDR3 has 14 residues.

In its sample, this clonotype was seen a few times. V and J are TRBV5-5 and TRBJ1-6; D gene ambiguous. CDR3 length equals 15 residues. Germline CDR1 is SGHKS and CDR2 is YYEKEE (reference sequence). The V gene lost 0 bases and the J gene lost 3 bases, with 7 bases spanning the gap. In DNA form, the CDR3 reads TGTGCCAGCAGCTTGGGGCCGAACTATAATTCACCCCTCCACTTT. This codes for CASSLGPNYNSPLHF.

This clonotype has only a few counts. This chain uses TRBV14 with TRBJ2-7; D remains ambiguous. This CDR3 spans 13 amino acids. V shed 2 bases and J shed 0 bases, with 5 bases lying between them. From germline, CDR1 is SGHDN and CDR2 FVKESK. Here the CDR3 reads CASSQLGSYEQYF. CDR3 DNA sequence: TGTGCCAGCAGCCAACTGGGCTCCTACGAGCAGTACTTC.

This clonotype has ten or more counts. This sequence joins TRBV28 and TRBJ2-7, with D maybe TRBD1 (6 bases). V lost 2 bases, J lost 2 bases, and 13 bases lay in between. Germline CDR1 is MDHEN and CDR2 is SYDVKM. The CDR3 runs 15 residues. For the CDR3, the DNA is TGTGCCAGCAGTTTAGCCCAGGGGACCGCCTACGAGCAGTACTTC. Protein sequence: CASSLAQGTAYEQYF.

The chain couples TRBV12-3 or TRBV12-4 to TRBJ2-7; D is undetermined. With 2 bases removed from V and 6 bases from J, the gap between germline ends came to 5 bases. The CDR3 loop spans 11 amino acids. The CDR3 sequence: CASSLIREQYF. The CDR3 DNA sequence: TGTGCCAGCAGTTTAATCCGCGAGCAGTACTTC.